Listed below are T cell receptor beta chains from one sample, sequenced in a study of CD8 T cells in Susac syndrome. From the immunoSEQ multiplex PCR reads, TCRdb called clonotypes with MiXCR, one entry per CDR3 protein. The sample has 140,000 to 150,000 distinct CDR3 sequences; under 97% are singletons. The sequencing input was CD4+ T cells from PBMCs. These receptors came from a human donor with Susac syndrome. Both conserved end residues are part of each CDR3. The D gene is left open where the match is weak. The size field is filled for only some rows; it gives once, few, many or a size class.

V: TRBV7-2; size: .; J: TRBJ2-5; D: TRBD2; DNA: TGTGCCAGCGTCCTTGCGGGAGGGCAGCAGACCCAGTACTTC; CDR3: CASVLAGGQQTQYF
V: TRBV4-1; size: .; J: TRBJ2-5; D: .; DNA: TGCGCCAGCAGCCAAGGAGCGGAAGAGACCCAGTACTTC; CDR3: CASSQGAEETQYF
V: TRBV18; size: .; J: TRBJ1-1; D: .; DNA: TGTGCCAGCTCACCACCGAGGGCTGAAGCTTTCTTT; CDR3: CASSPPRAEAFF
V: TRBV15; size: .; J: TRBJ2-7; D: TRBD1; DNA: TGTGCCACCAGCAGAAACAGGGGATTGGACGAGCAGTACTTC; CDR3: CATSRNRGLDEQYF
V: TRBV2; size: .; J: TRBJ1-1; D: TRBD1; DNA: TGTGCCAGCAGTGCCGGGACAGGGAAGGCTTTCTTT; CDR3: CASSAGTGKAFF
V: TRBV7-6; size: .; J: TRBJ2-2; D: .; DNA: TGTGCCAGCAGCTTGGCTATGGCCGGGGAGCTGTTTTTT; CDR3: CASSLAMAGELFF
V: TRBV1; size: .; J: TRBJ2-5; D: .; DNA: TGCACCAGCAGCCAAGTTGGGAGGGAGACCCAGTACTTC; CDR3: CTSSQVGRETQYF
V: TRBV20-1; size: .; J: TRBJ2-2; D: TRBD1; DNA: TGCAGTGCTAGTCGCGCCGGGACAGCCTTCACCGGGGAGCTGTTTTTT; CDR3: CSASRAGTAFTGELFF
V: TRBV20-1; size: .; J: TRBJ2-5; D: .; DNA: TGCAGTGCCCTACTCAGGGAGACCCAGTACTTC; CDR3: CSALLRETQYF
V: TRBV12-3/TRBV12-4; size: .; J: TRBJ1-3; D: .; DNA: TGTGCCAGCAGTTTAGATGCGGGGTTCTCTGGAAACACCATATATTTT; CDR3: CASSLDAGFSGNTIYF
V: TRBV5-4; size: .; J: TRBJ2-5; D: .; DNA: TGTGCCAGCAGCTTGCAGGAAGAGACCCAGTACTTC; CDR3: CASSLQEETQYF
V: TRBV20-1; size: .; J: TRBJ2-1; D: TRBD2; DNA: TGCAGTGCTAGATCGCGAGGACTAGCGGGGGCCAGCTCCTACAATGAGCAGTTCTTC; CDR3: CSARSRGLAGASSYNEQFF
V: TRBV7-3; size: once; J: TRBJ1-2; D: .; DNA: TGTGCCAGCAGCCCCGATGCAGGGATCAGCTACACCTTC; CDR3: CASSPDAGISYTF
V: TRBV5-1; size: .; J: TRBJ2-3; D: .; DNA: TGCGCCAGCAAAACGACGGATACGCAGTATTTT; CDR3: CASKTTDTQYF
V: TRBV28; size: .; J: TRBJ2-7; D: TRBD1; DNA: TGTGCCAGCAGCTCTACCGGACAGGGGGGATCCTACGAGCAGTACTTC; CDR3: CASSSTGQGGSYEQYF
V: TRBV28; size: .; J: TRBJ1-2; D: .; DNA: TGTGCCAGCAGTTCGGGACAAAACTATGGCTACACCTTC; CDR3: CASSSGQNYGYTF
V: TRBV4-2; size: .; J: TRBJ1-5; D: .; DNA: TGTGCCAGCTCACAGGGTGGCAGCAATCAGCCCCAGCATTTT; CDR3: CASSQGGSNQPQHF
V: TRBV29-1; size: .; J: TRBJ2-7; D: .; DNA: TGCAGCGTGATAGGCGCCTACGAGCAGTACTTC; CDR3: CSVIGAYEQYF
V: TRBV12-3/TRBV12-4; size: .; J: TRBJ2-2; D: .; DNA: TGTGCCAGCAGGGTTTCCACCGGGGAGCTGTTTTTT; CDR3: CASRVSTGELFF
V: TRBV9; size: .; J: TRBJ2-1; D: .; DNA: TGTGCCAGCAGCGTAGCTGGCGGAAATGAGCAGTTCTTC; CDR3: CASSVAGGNEQFF
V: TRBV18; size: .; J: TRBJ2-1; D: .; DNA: TGTGCCAGCTCATCACTCGCATCGGAGCAGTTCTTC; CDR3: CASSSLASEQFF
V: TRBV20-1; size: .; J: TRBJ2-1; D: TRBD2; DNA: TGCAGTGCTAGCGGGACTAGCGGGAGTTATGAGCAGTTCTTC; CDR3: CSASGTSGSYEQFF
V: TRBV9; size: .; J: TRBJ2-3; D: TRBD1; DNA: TGTGCCAGCAGCGTACTAGGACAGGGGGGCCCAACAGATACGCAGTATTTT; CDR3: CASSVLGQGGPTDTQYF
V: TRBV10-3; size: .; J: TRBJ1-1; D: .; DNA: TGTGCCATCAGTAGGATGAACACTGAAGCTTTCTTT; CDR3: CAISRMNTEAFF
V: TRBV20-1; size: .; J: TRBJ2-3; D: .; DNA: TGCAGTGCTAGAGGCAGGTCGGCAGATCCAGATACGCAGTATTTT; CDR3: CSARGRSADPDTQYF
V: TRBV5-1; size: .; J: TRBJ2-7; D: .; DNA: TGCGCCAGCAGCCAACCGGACACCTACGAGCAGTACTTC; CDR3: CASSQPDTYEQYF
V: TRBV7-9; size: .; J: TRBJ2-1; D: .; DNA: TGTGCCAGCAGCTTAGTTCTATCCAATGAGCAGTTCTTC; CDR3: CASSLVLSNEQFF
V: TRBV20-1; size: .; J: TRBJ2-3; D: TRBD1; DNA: TGCAGTGAGGTGCACAGGGGAACAGATACGCAGTATTTT; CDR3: CSEVHRGTDTQYF
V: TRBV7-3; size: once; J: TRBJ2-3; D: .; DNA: TGTGCCAGCAGCTTAGCGGGAATAAGCACAGATACGCAGTATTTT; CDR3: CASSLAGISTDTQYF
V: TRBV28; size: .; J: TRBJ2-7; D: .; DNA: TGTGCCAGCAGCACCTTAAGGGCCTCCTACGAGCAGTACTTC; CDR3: CASSTLRASYEQYF
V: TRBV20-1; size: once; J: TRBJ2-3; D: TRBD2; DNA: TGCAGTGCTCGAAGGACTAGCGGGAGAGTCGGCACAGATACGCAGTATTTT; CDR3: CSARRTSGRVGTDTQYF
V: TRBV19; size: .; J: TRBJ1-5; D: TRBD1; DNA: TGTGCCAGTAGGCCACAGGGGGCGAATCAGCCCCAGCATTTT; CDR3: CASRPQGANQPQHF
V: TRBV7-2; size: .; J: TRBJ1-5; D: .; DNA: TGTGCCAGCAGCATTGGGGACGGCCGTCGGGATTTT; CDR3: CASSIGDGRRDF